The 9 T cell receptor beta chains presented below share a single source sample, sequenced in a study of shared clonotypes between healthy human individuals (dated by TCRdb to 2018 to 2020). Libraries were made using the immunoSEQ multiplex PCR assay. TCRdb re-hosts the immuneACCESS table, in-frame sequences only. Its copies lack some clones; in the studies checked, an unresolved V gene accounts for under half of them, and the cause for the rest is not known. This sample has hundreds of thousands of clones in its table, and 96% of those were observed once. The ten biggest clones cover 0.11% of the sample. For the CD8 naive samples, CD45RO-negative cells were positively selected for CCR7, yielding a CD45RA+CCR7+ population from which TemRA cells were excluded. The sample taken for sequencing was naive CD8+ T cells sorted from blood. The cell subset or site label, as the study defines it: CD45RA+CCR7+. These receptors were obtained from a woman between 25 and 40 years old in good health.

The V and J genes are TRBV9 and TRBJ2-1; 10 bases are a match to TRBD2. The V and J ends lost 1 base and 6 bases, in that order; junction bases with no gene match: 1. This CDR3 is 14 amino acids long. CDR1 and CDR2 from the germline V gene are SGDLS and YYNGEE. The CDR3 here is CASSVTSGTNEQFF. The CDR3, as DNA: TGTGCCAGCAGCGTAACTAGCGGGACCAATGAGCAGTTCTTC.

The chain combines TRBV19 with TRBJ2-5; weak D call: TRBD2 (6 bases). This CDR3 has 14 amino acids. Germline CDR1 reads LNHDA; CDR2 reads SQIVND (reference sequence). V shed 7 bases and J shed 4 bases, with 16 bases lying between them. The CDR3 coding sequence is TGTGCCAGTAAATCGGGAGTACGTGGAGAGACCCAGTACTTC. Protein product: CASKSGVRGETQYF.

V is TRBV28 and J is TRBJ2-3; 8 bases line up with TRBD2. This CDR3 contains 17 residues. V lost 5 bases, J lost 2 bases, and 12 bases stayed unmatched. Germline V gives CDR1 MDHEN, CDR2 SYDVKM. The CDR3 spells CASSPLGWREVTDTQYF. CDR3 coding DNA: TGTGCCAGCAGTCCGCTCGGATGGCGGGAGGTCACAGATACGCAGTATTTT.

V and J are TRBV6-1 and TRBJ2-7; TRBD2 is a possible D gene (6 bases). The CDR3 is 14 residues long. Germline V lookup: CDR1 MNHNS, CDR2 SASEGT. Trimming left V 6 bases short and J 4 bases short, with 16 bases between. CDR3 region: CASSPGRGLYEQYF. CDR3 DNA sequence: TGTGCCAGCAGCCCAGGACGGGGGTTGTACGAGCAGTACTTC.

In the case of this clone: Other nucleotide sequences from this sample produce the same CDR3. The chain employs TRBV27 and TRBJ2-2, with D possibly TRBD1 on 6 matching bases. Germline CDR1 is MNHEY and CDR2 is SMNVEV (reference sequence). This CDR3 is built from 13 residues. Trimming left V 4 bases short and J 6 bases short, with 9 bases between. CDR3 sequence (DNA): TGTGCCAGCAGTTCCAGGGGTCCCGGGGAGCTGTTTTTT. It yields the protein CASSSRGPGELFF.

Turning to this clone: Relative to the germline gene, one junction end is altered; a read error may explain this. This sequence joins TRBV9 and TRBJ2-7, with no clear D. The length of the CDR3 is 13 residues. Germline CDR1 and CDR2: SGDLS and YYNGEE. CDR3 protein: CASSGTTDDGPHF. CDR3 coding DNA: TGTGCCAGCAGCGGGACGACGGACGACGGGCCACACTTC.

The chain is built from TRBV7-9 and TRBJ2-7; D is perhaps TRBD1 (6 bases). The length of the CDR3 is 15 residues. The V gene lost 4 bases and the J gene lost 5 bases, with 18 bases spanning the gap. Germline V gene data show CDR1 as SEHNR and CDR2 as FQNEAQ (reference sequence). CDR3 amino acids: CASSSTDLQGHEQYF. The CDR3 DNA is TGTGCCAGCAGCTCCACCGACCTACAGGGCCACGAGCAGTACTTC.

The chain couples TRBV28 to TRBJ2-7; 7 bases fit TRBD2. Germline lookup yields CDR1 MDHEN and CDR2 SYDVKM. The trim removed 7 bases at V and 1 base at J, leaving 7 bases unmatched. This CDR3 is built from 14 residues. Written as DNA, the CDR3 is TGTGCCAGCACCCCCCTGGGACTATCCTACGAGCAGTACTTC. Residues: CASTPLGLSYEQYF.

This sequence joins TRBV6-6 and TRBJ1-5; D gene ambiguous. V lost 1 base and J lost 5, with 12 bases in between. The germline CDR1 and CDR2 sequences are MNHNY and SVGAGI (reference sequence). CDR3 length: 15 amino acids. The DNA for the CDR3 is TGTGCCAGCAGTTACTTAGACGGCGGATATCAGCCCCAGCATTTT. Translation: CASSYLDGGYQPQHF.